What follows are 10 T cell receptor beta chains derived from one specimen sequenced in a study of long-term antiretroviral therapy in people with HIV. A v3.0 immunoSEQ assay was performed at survey level. Clones were read by immunoSEQ multiplex PCR, and TCRdb kept only the in-frame ones, dropping some. The table records more than 15,000 clones, 70% to 90% of them present only once. The input for sequencing was unsorted PBMCs, taken 0.3 years after starting antiretroviral therapy. These receptors all stem from a man aged 18 to 35 with HIV.

The rearrangement joins TRBV29-1 to TRBJ2-3; D is unclear. This CDR3 has 12 amino acids. Trimming removed 6 bases at V and 1 base at J, with 8 bases between. Germline-derived CDR1 and CDR2 are SQVTM and ANQGSEA. CDR3 bases: TGCAGCGTATACGGAGGCACAGATACGCAGTATTTT. It yields the protein CSVYGGTDTQYF.

The rearrangement links TRBV2 to TRBJ2-1; the match to TRBD2 covers 10 bases. CDR1 and CDR2 (germline): SNHLY, FYNNEI. V lost 1 base, J lost 5 bases, and 8 bases stayed unmatched. This CDR3 contains 17 residues. CDR3 in amino acids: CASSEGELAGPDNEQFF. DNA of the CDR3: TGTGCCAGCAGTGAAGGTGAACTAGCGGGGCCTGACAATGAGCAGTTCTTC.

The chain combines TRBV11-2 with TRBJ1-1; D possibly corresponds to TRBD1 (5 bases). V was pared by 5 bases and J by 6 bases, with 13 bases between. The length of the CDR3 is 13 residues. The germline V gene has CDR1 SGHAT and CDR2 FQNNGV. DNA for the CDR3: TGTGCCAGCAGCCCTAGACCCAGGGCTGAAGCTTTCTTT. It specifies CASSPRPRAEAFF.

The chain recombines TRBV5-1 with TRBJ1-1, with TRBD1 identical over 7 bases. With V trimmed by 1 base and J by 5 bases, 5 bases remained unmatched. Per the germline V gene, CDR1 is SGHRS and CDR2 is YFSETQ. The CDR3 consists of 14 residues. The CDR3 protein is CASSLLSGGTEAFF. The CDR3 DNA reads as TGCGCCAGCAGCTTGTTGTCAGGGGGAACTGAAGCTTTCTTT.

The J gene is TRBJ2-1, the V gene TRBV19; 10 bases are shared with TRBD2. Germline CDR1 LNHDA, CDR2 SQIVND (reference sequence). CDR3 size: 16 residues. Trimming cost V 7 bases and J 4 bases; bases outside gene matches: 10. This CDR3 is CASTPGSGGPYNEQFF. The CDR3 DNA is TGTGCCAGTACTCCTGGTAGCGGGGGGCCGTACAATGAGCAGTTCTTC.

This chain uses TRBV6-5 with TRBJ2-1; no clear D gene. The CDR3 loop spans 15 amino acids. The germline CDR1 and CDR2 sequences are MNHEY and SVGAGI. The ends were cut back, 2 bases at V and 8 bases at J, with 16 bases in the middle. CDR3 bases: TGTGCCAGCAGTTACAGTCGGCCCCCGGACGATGAGCAGTTCTTC. Translating it yields CASSYSRPPDDEQFF.

J is TRBJ2-7 and V is TRBV4-1; D call uncertain. V lost 4 bases and J lost 4, with 14 bases in between. Germline V CDR1 and CDR2: MGHRA, YSYEKL. This CDR3 has 14 residues. The CDR3 sequence: CASSPRAMMYEQYF. CDR3 bases: TGCGCCAGCAGCCCCCGGGCCATGATGTACGAGCAGTACTTC.

Turning to this clone: No DNA is shown, since the ends of the CDR3 on it are uncertain; the CDR3 is the one TCRdb lists. This chain connects TRBV7-6 to TRBJ1-2; the listed D gene, TRBD1, was not tested against the DNA. CDR1 and CDR2 (germline): SGHVS, FNYEAQ. The CDR3 region is 17 residues in length, termini included. Here the CDR3 reads CASSLVSGQGPLVGYTF.

V gene TRBV10-3 combines with J gene TRBJ1-1; D unclear. Trimming pared 5 bases from V and 4 bases from J, leaving 11 bases between. This CDR3 is 13 amino acids long. The V gene's germline CDR1 is ENHRY and CDR2 SYGVKD. CDR3 DNA: TGTGCCATCAGTCTTACCCCGGGCACTGAAGCTTTCTTT. It translates to CAISLTPGTEAFF.

The chain employs TRBV5-1 and TRBJ2-3, with 9 bases aligning to TRBD2. The CDR3 contains 14 residues. Germline V lookup: CDR1 SGHRS, CDR2 YFSETQ. V lost 7 bases to trimming and J lost 2 bases; unmatched junction nucleotides: 5. The CDR3: CASRGGGATDTQYF. The CDR3 DNA reads as TGCGCCAGCCGCGGCGGGGGGGCCACAGATACGCAGTATTTT.